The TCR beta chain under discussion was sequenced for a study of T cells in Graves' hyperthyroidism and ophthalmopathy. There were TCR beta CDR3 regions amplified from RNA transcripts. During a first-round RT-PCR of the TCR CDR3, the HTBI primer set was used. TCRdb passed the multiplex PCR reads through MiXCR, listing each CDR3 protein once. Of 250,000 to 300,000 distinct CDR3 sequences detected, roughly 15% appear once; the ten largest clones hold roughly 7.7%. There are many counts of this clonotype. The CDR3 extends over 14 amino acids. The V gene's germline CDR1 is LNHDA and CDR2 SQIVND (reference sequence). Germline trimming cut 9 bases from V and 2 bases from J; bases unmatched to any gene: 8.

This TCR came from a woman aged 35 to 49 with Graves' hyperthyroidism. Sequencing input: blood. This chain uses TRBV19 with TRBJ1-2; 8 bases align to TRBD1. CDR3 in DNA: TGTGCCAGCCACGGACAGGGCGTCAACTATGGCTACACCTTC. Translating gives CASHGQGVNYGYTF.